The source of this T cell receptor (beta chain) is a study of T cell changes during pregnancy in multiple sclerosis. CDR1 SGHRS and CDR2 YFSETQ come from the germline V gene. V dropped 0 bases and J dropped 6; count of bases not matched to a gene: 5. The CDR3 consists of 14 residues. TCRdb keeps only in-frame clones here, not all; method: immunoSEQ multiplex PCR. The sample contains tens of thousands of clones, just under 90% of which appear only once. Sequencing was performed on CD4+ T cells from peripheral blood mononuclear cells, taken in the first trimester of pregnancy. This TCR was sampled from a female donor with multiple sclerosis, enrolled in a pregnancy study. This chain links TRBV5-1 with TRBJ2-7; 8 bases align to TRBD2. The CDR3 bases are TGCGCCAGCAGCTTGGGCTTGGCGGGGGGCGAGCAGTACTTC. Protein: CASSLGLAGGEQYF.